Listed here are 13 T cell receptor beta chains from one sample, sequenced in a study of blood T cell repertoires in COVID-19. Profiled with immunoSEQ multiplex PCR; TCRdb holds only in-frame clones, not every one. Here the sample spans some 83,000 clones, 88% being singletons. The sample consisted of peripheral blood. The receptors stem from a man aged 55-75 years with acute or convalescent COVID-19.

The chain is built from TRBV24-1 and TRBJ2-6; D call uncertain. The CDR3 totals 13 residues. V was pared by 9 bases and J by 0 bases, with 5 bases between. CDR1 KGHDR and CDR2 SFDVKD come from the germline V gene. The CDR3: CATGPSGANVLTF. The CDR3 bases are TGTGCCACCGGGCCCTCTGGGGCCAACGTCCTGACTTTC.

The rearrangement joins TRBV6-2 or TRBV6-3 to TRBJ2-1; 7 nucleotides line up with TRBD2. The CDR3 totals 15 residues. V shed 4 bases and J 9 bases; nucleotides not matched to a gene: 12. CDR1 and CDR2 (germline): MNHEY, SVGEGT. The CDR3 DNA sequence: TGTGCCAGCAGTTCACTAGCGCGAAGTCAAGGTGAGCAGTTCTTC. Amino acids: CASSSLARSQGEQFF.

CDR3 sequence (DNA): TGTGCCAGCAGCTTGGTTCAGGGTAATGAAAAACTGTTTTTT. Protein: CASSLVQGNEKLFF. The rearrangement joins TRBV5-6 to TRBJ1-4, with D possibly being TRBD1 (5 bases). The germline CDR1 and CDR2 sequences are SGHDT and YYEEEE. The CDR3 runs 14 residues. V was clipped by 0 bases and J by 4 bases, with 7 bases between them.

The rearrangement joins TRBV5-6 to TRBJ2-7, with 8 bases matching TRBD1. Trimming cost V 1 base and J 4 bases; bases outside gene matches: 7. The CDR3 consists of 15 residues. Germline V gives CDR1 SGHDT, CDR2 YYEEEE. The chain's CDR3 is CASSLYGTGVYEQYF. DNA for the CDR3: TGTGCCAGCAGCTTGTACGGGACAGGCGTGTACGAGCAGTACTTC.

This clone was recorded only once. One end of the junction does not line up with germline, which may come from a read error. The chain carries TRBV7-2 and TRBJ2-2; maybe TRBD2 (6 bases). The CDR3 is 13 amino acids. Germline assignment: CDR1 SGHTA and CDR2 FQGNSA. The CDR3 DNA sequence: TGTGCCAGCAGATTAGGAGGGTCCGGGGAGCTGTTTTTT. Protein: CASRLGGSGELFF.

This clone was counted a single time. Written as DNA, the CDR3 is TGCGCCAGCAGCTTGGATTCCCACTCTGGAAACACCATATATTTT. Its protein product is CASSLDSHSGNTIYF. J is TRBJ1-3 and V is TRBV5-1; D gene unclear. The CDR3 sequence is 15 residues long. Germline V gene sequence: CDR1 SGHRS, CDR2 YFSETQ. Trimming left V 0 bases short and J 0 bases short, with 7 bases between.

This clone was observed a single time. This sequence joins TRBV10-3 and TRBJ2-2, with 8 bases aligning to TRBD2. The CDR3 is 17 amino acids. Germline CDR1 and CDR2: ENHRY and SYGVKD. V lost 0 bases to trimming and J lost 7 bases; unmatched junction nucleotides: 10. The CDR3 nucleotides read TGTGCCATCAGTGAGTCGATCGGGGGGGCCCATGGCGGGGAGCTGTTTTTT. This encodes CAISESIGGAHGGELFF.

This chain links TRBV30 with TRBJ1-5, with 8 bases identical to TRBD1. The CDR3 is 13 amino acids. CDR1 is GTSNPN, CDR2 SVGIG, per germline (reference sequence). V lost 8 bases, J lost 5 bases, and 8 bases stayed unmatched. The CDR3, as DNA: TGTGCCGTGGAGCAGGGGGCCGATCAGCCCCAGCATTTT. Its protein is CAVEQGADQPQHF.

J is TRBJ1-5 and V is TRBV7-7, with no clear D. V lost 3 bases, J lost 4 bases, and 13 bases lay in between. The germline V gene has CDR1 SSHAT and CDR2 FNYEAQ (reference sequence). The CDR3 is 15 amino acids. This CDR3 is CASSFVPELNQPQHF. In DNA form, the CDR3 reads TGTGCCAGCAGCTTTGTCCCTGAACTTAATCAGCCCCAGCATTTT.

This chain joins TRBV6-1 and TRBJ2-6; D is unresolved. V gave up 2 bases and J gave up 1 base, with 6 bases separating them. The CDR3 extends over 15 amino acids. In germline, CDR1 is MNHNS, CDR2 SASEGT. The CDR3 sequence is CASSELFSGANVLTF. Here the CDR3 DNA reads TGTGCCAGCAGTGAATTATTTTCTGGGGCCAACGTCCTGACTTTC.

The chain is built from TRBV15 and TRBJ2-1; TRBD2 agrees at 9 bases. The germline V gene encodes CDR1 LNHNV and CDR2 YYDKDF (reference sequence). CDR3 size: 17 residues. V dropped 0 bases and J dropped 4; count of bases not matched to a gene: 7. Written as DNA, the CDR3 is TGTGCCACCAGCAGAGAGAGTAGCGGGAGAGGGTACAATGAGCAGTTCTTC. Translated, it gives CATSRESSGRGYNEQFF.

The V and J genes are TRBV29-1 and TRBJ2-7; the D gene is possibly TRBD2 (5 bases). Looked up from germline, CDR1 is SQVTM and CDR2 is ANQGSEA. There are 14 residues in the CDR3. V lost 1 base and J 0 bases, leaving 10 bases between the germline ends. DNA of the CDR3: TGCAGCGTTGAAGGAGACGGGATCTCCTACGAGCAGTACTTC. Amino acids: CSVEGDGISYEQYF.

The genes are TRBV5-4 and TRBJ2-5; 10 nucleotides match TRBD1. CDR1 is SGHNT and CDR2 is YYREEE in the germline V gene (reference sequence). The CDR3 is 15 residues long. Unmatched junction bases numbered 8, after V lost 4 bases and J lost 5 bases. CDR3 loop: CASSRPGQGRETQYF. In nucleotides, the CDR3 is TGTGCCAGCAGCCGGCCGGGACAGGGGAGGGAGACCCAGTACTTC.